The 14 T cell receptor beta chains given below trace back to one sample, sequenced in a study of Ad26.COV2.S vaccination and SARS-CoV-2 variants. Treatment given: some 20 received Ad26.COV2.S at low or high dose, single or two shots; several received placebo; per-sample allocation not given. Collection of the samples took place on day 63 after the first injection of vaccine or placebo. Libraries were prepared by immunoSEQ multiplex PCR; TCRdb keeps only in-frame clonotypes and omits some of them. The sample shows about 400,000 clones, about nine tenths of them seen only once. Sequenced material: peripheral blood, taken in a trial of Ad26.COV2.S vaccine versus placebo. These receptors were obtained from a person between 18 and 59 years old who received the Ad26.COV2.S COVID-19 vaccine or a placebo.

The chain joins TRBV7-2 to TRBJ2-5; 8 bases line up with TRBD1. From germline, CDR1 is SGHTA and CDR2 FQGNSA. This CDR3 spans 16 amino acids. The trim removed 7 bases at V and 5 bases at J, leaving 15 bases unmatched. The CDR3 loop reads CASKARSGGALETQYF. The CDR3 nucleotides read TGTGCCAGCAAAGCCCGGTCAGGGGGCGCGTTGGAGACCCAGTACTTC.

This chain uses TRBV7-2 with TRBJ2-5; 7 bases align to TRBD1. Looked up from germline, CDR1 is SGHTA and CDR2 is FQGNSA. Germline trimming cut 5 bases from V and 2 bases from J; bases unmatched to any gene: 8. The CDR3 has 15 amino acids. CDR3 bases: TGTGCCAGCAGCACCAGACAGGGACCTCAAGAGACCCAGTACTTC. It codes for CASSTRQGPQETQYF.

The DNA for the CDR3 is TGTGCCAGCAGCTTGGCCAGTCTAGCGGGGGGGCCCCACAATGAGCAGTTCTTC. This gives the protein CASSLASLAGGPHNEQFF. The J gene is TRBJ2-1, the V gene TRBV5-6; 12 nucleotides align to TRBD2. The trim removed 0 bases at V and 5 bases at J, leaving 9 bases unmatched. The CDR3 consists of 18 residues. Per the germline V gene, CDR1 is SGHDT and CDR2 is YYEEEE. The variable domain in full, completed from reference TRBV5-6 and TRBJ2-1, reads DAGVTQSPTHLIKTRGQQVTLRCSPKSGHDTVSWYQQALGQGPQFIFQYYEEEERQRGNFPDRFSGHQFPNYSSELNVNALLLGDSALYLCASSLASLAGGPHNEQFFGPGTRLTVL.

Here the CDR3 DNA reads TGCGCCAGCAGCCTGGACTCAAGCTCCTACAATGAGCAGTTCTTC. Amino acids: CASSLDSSSYNEQFF. The chain carries TRBV10-1 and TRBJ2-1, with a tentative D call TRBD2 (5 bases). The CDR3 covers 15 residues. Trimming left V 6 bases short and J 0 bases short, with 12 bases between. Germline loops: CDR1 WNHNN, CDR2 SYGVQD (reference sequence).

This sequence joins TRBV27 and TRBJ2-1, with a tentative D call TRBD1 (5 bases). The CDR3 loop spans 13 amino acids. V was clipped by 7 bases and J by 7 bases, with 14 bases between them. Per the germline V gene, CDR1 is MNHEY and CDR2 is SMNVEV (reference sequence). The CDR3, as DNA: TGTGCCAGCAATGTAGGGGTGGGGAATGAGCAGTTCTTC. Its translation is CASNVGVGNEQFF.

This chain links TRBV6-4 with TRBJ2-1; 8 bases match TRBD2. CDR1 MRHNA and CDR2 SNTAGT come from the germline V gene. With 8 bases clipped from V and 8 bases from J, the junction kept 14 bases outside the gene matches. The CDR3 is made up of 15 amino acids. In DNA form, the CDR3 reads TGTGCCAGCCCCCAGGGGACTAGTCTCGGGGATGAGCAGTTCTTC. Residues: CASPQGTSLGDEQFF.

The chain links TRBV10-3 to TRBJ2-3, with TRBD2 identical over 7 bases. Germline assignment: CDR1 ENHRY and CDR2 SYGVKD. This CDR3 contains 16 residues. The V gene end was trimmed by 5 bases and the J gene end by 5 bases; junction bases not matched to a gene: 13. Here the CDR3 reads CAISHLEAGLQDTQYF. CDR3 nucleotides: TGTGCCATCAGTCACTTAGAAGCGGGACTTCAAGATACGCAGTATTTT.

A word on this clone: At one of its ends the junction is not consistent with the germline gene, which may arise from a read error. The chain joins TRBV11-2 to TRBJ1-2, with D perhaps matching TRBD1 (6 bases). This CDR3 comprises 11 residues. The germline V gene encodes CDR1 SGHAT and CDR2 FQNNGV. The CDR3 DNA follows: TGTGCCAGCAGCCTTGGACAGCAAATTCGCTTC. It encodes CASSLGQQIRF.

This sequence joins TRBV15 and TRBJ2-3; the D is unclear. The CDR3 covers 15 residues. Trimming cost V 0 bases and J 0 bases, with 7 bases left between them. Germline assignment: CDR1 LNHNV and CDR2 YYDKDF (reference sequence). Here the CDR3 DNA reads TGTGCCACCAGCAGAGACTGGCCTAGCACAGATACGCAGTATTTT. It encodes CATSRDWPSTDTQYF.

This chain joins TRBV19 and TRBJ1-1, with D unclear. Deletions cut 3 bases from V and 4 bases from J, with 12 bases between. CDR1 and CDR2 (germline): LNHDA, SQIVND (reference sequence). The CDR3 is 14 residues long. Here the CDR3 reads CASSIVGYGTEAFF. The CDR3 DNA follows: TGTGCCAGTAGTATTGTTGGGTATGGCACTGAAGCTTTCTTT.

V and J are TRBV4-3 and TRBJ1-2; 12 bases map to TRBD1. The CDR3 loop spans 18 amino acids. CDR1 and CDR2 from the germline V gene are LGHNA and YSLEER. V gave up 0 bases and J gave up 7 bases; unmatched junction bases: 12. CDR3 bases: TGCGCCAGCAGCCAAGACGCGGGACAGGGGGCTCAATTACGTGGCTACACCTTC. This encodes CASSQDAGQGAQLRGYTF.

The chain employs TRBV19 and TRBJ1-2; 9 bases match TRBD1. Germline CDR1 and CDR2: LNHDA and SQIVND (reference sequence). With V trimmed by 7 bases and J by 8 bases, 5 bases remained unmatched. This CDR3 spans 12 amino acids. The CDR3 region is CASKGQGIGYTF. CDR3 nucleotides: TGTGCCAGTAAGGGACAGGGTATCGGCTACACCTTC.

The chain is built from TRBV6-2 or TRBV6-3 and TRBJ2-7; 9 bases map to TRBD2. This CDR3 region has 15 residues. Germline trimming cut 0 bases from V and 4 bases from J; bases unmatched to any gene: 4. Per the germline V gene, CDR1 is MNHEY and CDR2 is SVGEGT. The CDR3 sequence is CASSYSLAGTYEQYF. CDR3 in DNA: TGTGCCAGCAGTTACTCTCTAGCGGGGACTTACGAGCAGTACTTC.

The chain combines TRBV11-3 with TRBJ2-1, with TRBD2 identical over 7 bases. V lost 4 bases to trimming and J lost 6 bases; unmatched junction nucleotides: 12. CDR3 length: 16 residues. CDR1 and CDR2 (germline): SGHNT, YENEEA. The CDR3 sequence is CASSYQNRGGSNEQFF. CDR3 coding DNA: TGTGCCAGCAGCTACCAGAACCGCGGGGGTAGCAATGAGCAGTTCTTC.